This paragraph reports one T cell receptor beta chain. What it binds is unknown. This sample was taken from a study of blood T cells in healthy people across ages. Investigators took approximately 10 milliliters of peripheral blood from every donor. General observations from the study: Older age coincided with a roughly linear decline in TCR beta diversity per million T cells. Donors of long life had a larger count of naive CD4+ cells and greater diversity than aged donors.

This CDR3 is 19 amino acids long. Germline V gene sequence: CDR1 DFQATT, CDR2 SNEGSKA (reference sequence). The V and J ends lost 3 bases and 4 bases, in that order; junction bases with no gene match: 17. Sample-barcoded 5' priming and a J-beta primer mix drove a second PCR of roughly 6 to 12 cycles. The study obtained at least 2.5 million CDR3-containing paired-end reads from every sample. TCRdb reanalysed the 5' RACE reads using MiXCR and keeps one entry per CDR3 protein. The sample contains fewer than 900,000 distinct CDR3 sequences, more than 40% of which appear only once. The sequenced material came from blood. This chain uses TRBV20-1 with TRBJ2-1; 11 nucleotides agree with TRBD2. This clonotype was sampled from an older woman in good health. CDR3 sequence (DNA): TGCAGTGCTAGGGCAACTAGCGGGAGTTCGAAAAGAGAGTACAATGAGCAGTTCTTC. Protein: CSARATSGSSKREYNEQFF.